The entry that follows covers one T cell receptor beta chain sequence. Its specificity is not known. The data are from a study of CD4 T cells in relation to SARS-CoV-2 and coronaviruses. Background on the study: Controls used an HIV-1 Nef peptide pool or no peptide.

Before the COVID-19 pandemic, during about 2010-2018, CD4+ T cells were taken from unexposed donors. The cells were cultured for around ten days before CD4+ T cells were isolated. CDR3 length: 14 amino acids. V was pared by 1 base and J by 0 bases, with 7 bases between. CDR1 SGHRS and CDR2 YFSETQ come from the germline V gene. Produced via immunoSEQ multiplex PCR; TCRdb's table is partial and in-frame only. The repertoire holds about 12,000 clones, with 69% as singletons. The rearrangement links TRBV5-1 to TRBJ2-5; the D is unclear. The receptor was derived from a human donor in good health. Sequences were obtained from CD4+ T cells from PBMCs, cultured in vitro. CDR3 sequence (DNA): TGCGCCAGCAGCTTGACAAGGTACCAAGAGACCCAGTACTTC. It translates to CASSLTRYQETQYF.